Listed here are 16 T cell receptor beta chains from one sample, sequenced in a study of cytomegalovirus exposure and HLA in healthy donors. This PCR relied on a set of 60 Vbeta primers and 13 Jbeta primers. Measured with immunoSEQ multiplex PCR; TCRdb has only the in-frame clones, and not every one. The sample includes approximately 150,000 clones, roughly a tenth of them seen just once. Sequencing was performed on PBMCs. Receptors originate from a male donor in good health and CMV-seronegative.

CDR3 sequence: CASSQGLRAYEQYF. The DNA for the CDR3 is TGTGCCAGCAGCCAAGGACTGAGGGCCTACGAGCAGTACTTC. The chain links TRBV14 to TRBJ2-7; D perhaps matches TRBD2 (5 bases). CDR1 is SGHDN and CDR2 is FVKESK in the germline V gene. This CDR3 region has 14 residues. The V gene lost 1 base and the J gene lost 2 bases, with 9 bases spanning the gap.

This clone was picked up a small number of times. The V call is TRBV27, the J call TRBJ2-7, with D tentatively TRBD1 (5 bases). CDR1 is MNHEY, CDR2 SMNVEV, per germline (reference sequence). Deletions cut 3 bases from V and 6 bases from J, with 9 bases between. The CDR3 length is 12 residues. In DNA form, the CDR3 reads TGTGCCAGCAGTTTGACAGCCGGCGAGCAGTACTTC. Encoded protein: CASSLTAGEQYF.

The chain carries TRBV6-1 and TRBJ1-6; D remains ambiguous. The length of the CDR3 is 13 residues. Trimming took off 7 bases at V and 5 bases at J, with 9 bases between the two ends. Germline V gives CDR1 MNHNS, CDR2 SASEGT. The CDR3, as DNA: TGTGCCAGCAAACTAGGGCATAATTCACCCCTCCACTTT. This codes for CASKLGHNSPLHF.

This clone was counted only a few times. The chain carries TRBV5-4 and TRBJ2-5; 8 bases align to TRBD1. Trimming cost V 1 base and J 1 base; bases outside gene matches: 3. CDR1 and CDR2 from the germline V gene are SGHNT and YYREEE (reference sequence). CDR3 length equals 15 residues. This chain's CDR3 is CASSLFGQGQETQYF. In DNA form, the CDR3 reads TGTGCCAGCAGCTTGTTTGGACAGGGCCAAGAGACCCAGTACTTC.

The rearrangement uses TRBV19 and TRBJ1-5, with 8 nucleotides matching TRBD1. CDR3 length: 15 amino acids. V lost 1 base to trimming and J lost 2 bases; unmatched junction nucleotides: 1. CDR1 and CDR2 from the germline V gene are LNHDA and SQIVND (reference sequence). The CDR3 DNA is TGTGCCAGTAGTATAGCAGGGGGCGGCAATCAGCCCCAGCATTTT. This encodes CASSIAGGGNQPQHF.

This clone has only a few counts. V usage is TRBV27 and J usage is TRBJ2-2; D perhaps matches TRBD1 (6 bases). Deletions cut 3 bases from V and 3 bases from J, with 8 bases between. The CDR3 has 14 residues. CDR1 and CDR2 (germline): MNHEY, SMNVEV (reference sequence). The CDR3 here is CASSLDRYTGELFF. CDR3 sequence (DNA): TGTGCCAGCAGTTTGGACAGATACACCGGGGAGCTGTTTTTT.

This rearrangement joins TRBV11-3 to TRBJ2-2, with 7 bases fitting TRBD1. The trim removed 6 bases at V and 0 bases at J, leaving 4 bases unmatched. Germline CDR1 SGHNT, CDR2 YENEEA. This CDR3 is built from 15 residues. The CDR3 region has the DNA TGTGCCAGCAGTTCCGGGACAGCGAACACCGGGGAGCTGTTTTTT. Its protein is CASSSGTANTGELFF.

This clone has a handful of counts. The V gene is TRBV11-3, the J gene TRBJ2-3, with 9 bases fitting TRBD1. Germline V gene lookup returns CDR1 SGHNT and CDR2 YENEEA. The CDR3 extends over 16 amino acids. The trim removed 0 bases at V and 7 bases at J, leaving 8 bases unmatched. CDR3 sequence reads: CASSLEAGTGIYTQYF. The DNA for the CDR3 is TGTGCCAGCAGCTTAGAGGCAGGGACAGGGATTTATACGCAGTATTTT.

This clone was seen more than once but under ten times. The chain employs TRBV2 and TRBJ2-2; D is undetermined. The CDR3 runs 14 residues. V was clipped by 1 base and J by 5 bases, with 8 bases between them. Germline-derived CDR1 and CDR2 are SNHLY and FYNNEI. As DNA, the CDR3 is TGTGCCAGCAGTGAAGTCGGGTCTACCGGGGAGCTGTTTTTT. It translates to CASSEVGSTGELFF.

The sample holds a few counts of this clone. The chain links TRBV4-1 to TRBJ1-2; perhaps TRBD1 as D (5 bases). In germline, CDR1 is MGHRA, CDR2 YSYEKL. V was shortened by 3 bases and J by 4 bases, with 18 bases between the two germline ends. CDR3 length equals 16 residues. CDR3 in amino acids: CASSQAGRQGIYGYTF. In nucleotides, the CDR3 is TGCGCCAGCAGCCAGGCCGGACGCCAGGGAATCTATGGCTACACCTTC.

The genes are TRBV21-1 and TRBJ1-2; the table's D call of TRBD1 was not tested on the DNA. TRBV21-1 represents a pseudogene. The CDR3 has 14 amino acids. The CDR3 loop is CASSKGRVDYGYTF. In DNA form, the CDR3 reads TGTGCCAGCAGCAAAGGCAGGGTGGACTATGGCTACACCTTC.

The gene calls are TRBV7-9 and TRBJ2-7, with 7 bases identical to TRBD1. CDR3 length: 14 amino acids. The J segment lost 3 bases and the V segment lost 4 bases, leaving 6 bases of the junction unmatched. The germline V gene encodes CDR1 SEHNR and CDR2 FQNEAQ (reference sequence). The CDR3 coding sequence is TGTGCCAGCAGCTCCCTACAGGGGATCTACGAGCAGTACTTC. Encoded protein: CASSSLQGIYEQYF.

The chain's CDR3 is CASSLTGSNTEAFF. CDR3 bases: TGTGCCAGCAGCTTGACAGGTTCGAACACTGAAGCTTTCTTT. The V call is TRBV7-8, the J call TRBJ1-1, with TRBD1 as a possible D gene (6 bases). This CDR3 has 14 residues. Germline CDR1 is SGHVS and CDR2 is FQNEAQ. V gave up 3 bases and J gave up 1 base, with 9 bases separating them.

This clone was observed a few times. Other DNA sequences in the same sample also yield this CDR3. J is TRBJ1-1 and V is TRBV9, with D possibly being TRBD1 (5 bases). Trimming pared 4 bases from V and 1 base from J, leaving 11 bases between. CDR1 and CDR2 (germline): SGDLS, YYNGEE. The CDR3 has 14 residues. Here the CDR3 DNA reads TGTGCCAGCAGCCCGGCCGGACAGAACACTGAAGCTTTCTTT. Its protein is CASSPAGQNTEAFF.

The chain recombines TRBV9 with TRBJ1-5, with 10 bases identical to TRBD1. Trimming removed 3 bases from V and 5 bases from J; junction bases left unmatched: 5. There are 15 residues in the CDR3. Germline CDR1 SGDLS, CDR2 YYNGEE. The CDR3: CASSALGTGDQPQHF. CDR3 sequence (DNA): TGTGCCAGCAGCGCCCTGGGGACAGGGGATCAGCCCCAGCATTTT.

The chain is built from TRBV6-5 and TRBJ2-5; 7 bases map to TRBD2. The CDR3 has 16 amino acids. Germline-derived CDR1 and CDR2 are MNHEY and SVGAGI. J was trimmed by 4 bases and V by 1 base; bases with no gene match: 9. The chain's CDR3 is CASSYFQSGEVETQYF. CDR3 bases: TGTGCCAGCAGTTACTTTCAAAGCGGGGAGGTAGAGACCCAGTACTTC.